This passage covers 3 T cell receptor beta chains from one sample sequenced in a study of glioma-infiltrating T cells. Using RNA template, CDR3s of TCR alpha and beta were amplified with iRepertoire arm-PCR. TCRdb redid the calling of the multiplex PCR reads with MiXCR, one entry per CDR3 protein. The sample includes around 180,000 distinct CDR3 sequences, about 40% of them seen just once. Specimen: glioma tissue, nonneoplastic brain tissue, or PBMCs (not recorded which). The receptors were sampled from a human donor with low-grade glioma or glioblastoma, undergoing nonglioma brain surgery, or in good health (not recorded which).

As concerns this clonotype: With a much larger clone just one base away, this may be a read error. This chain joins TRBV2 and TRBJ1-5; D is unresolved. Trimming took off 7 bases at V and 4 bases at J, with 11 bases between the two ends. This CDR3 comprises 13 residues. CDR1 SNHLY and CDR2 FYNNEI come from the germline V gene. As DNA, the CDR3 is TGTGCCAGCACTCGGTCGATTAATCAGCCCCAGCATTTT. Its translation is CASTRSINQPQHF.

This clonotype was observed a few times. The rearrangement links TRBV29-1 to TRBJ2-1; D call uncertain. Germline CDR1 is SQVTM and CDR2 is ANQGSEA. Trimming left V 6 bases short and J 1 base short, with 10 bases between. CDR3 length: 13 amino acids. The CDR3 coding sequence is TGCAGCGTGACTTGGCCTTCCTACAATGAGCAGTTCTTC. Protein: CSVTWPSYNEQFF.

This sequence joins TRBV2 and TRBJ2-3, with no clear D. In germline, CDR1 is SNHLY, CDR2 FYNNEI. The CDR3 spans 14 residues. The V end was cut by 2 bases, the J end by 5 bases, with 11 bases between. The CDR3 nucleotides are TGTGCCAGCAGTGAAAGTTCTAGAGAAGATACGCAGTATTTT. Its translation is CASSESSREDTQYF.